This T cell receptor (beta chain) stems from a study of OX40 agonist ivuxolimab in advanced cancers. Sequencing used immunoSEQ multiplex PCR; TCRdb keeps in-frame clones, though not all of them. This sample carries tens of thousands of clones, approximately 89% of them seen once, and the ten largest clones take about 6.5%. Germline loops: CDR1 MGHRA, CDR2 YSYEKL. The CDR3 has 12 amino acids. V was pared by 1 base and J by 4 bases, with 3 bases between. The source of this sequence is an adult with an advanced solid tumor such as melanoma, head and neck, liver or kidney cancer. V gene TRBV4-1 combines with J gene TRBJ2-3; D not certain. Sequencing was performed on CD4+ or CD8+ T cells sorted from blood, taken in a trial of the OX40 agonist ivuxolimab. Written as DNA, the CDR3 is TGCGCCAGCAGCCAAGGGGCAGATACGCAGTATTTT. Protein: CASSQGADTQYF.